This entry is about one T cell receptor (beta chain). Its matching antigen is unknown. Sequenced by immunoSEQ multiplex PCR; TCRdb stores in-frame clones only, minus some. There are 40,000 or so clones in the sample; roughly 80% occur only once, and 35% to 40% lies in the top ten. This CDR3 has 14 amino acids. The germline gives CDR1 SGDLS, CDR2 YYNGEE. Germline trimming cut 5 bases from V and 9 bases from J; bases unmatched to any gene: 5. The source of the sample is a study of OX40 agonist ivuxolimab in advanced cancers. Study findings and constraints: Clonal expansion by week 6 occurred in CD4+ and CD8+ blood T cells (at 0.1 to 3.0 mg/kg).

This chain links TRBV9 with TRBJ1-6; 10 nucleotides agree with TRBD1. The clonotype was recovered from an adult with an advanced solid tumor such as melanoma, head and neck, liver or kidney cancer. Sequencing was performed on CD4+ or CD8+ T cells sorted from blood, taken in a trial of the OX40 agonist ivuxolimab. CDR3 sequence reads: CASSRQGATSPLHF. In DNA form, the CDR3 reads TGTGCCAGCAGTCGACAGGGGGCGACTTCACCCCTCCACTTT.